Shown below are 2 T cell receptor beta chains from a single sample sequenced in a study of cytomegalovirus exposure and HLA in healthy donors. The PCR had 60 Vbeta and 13 Jbeta primers. Data came from immunoSEQ multiplex PCR; TCRdb stores just in-frame clones and leaves some out. The sample lists some 140,000 clones, around 77% occurring once. The sequencing input was PBMCs. Source of these receptors: a man aged 25 to 40 in good health and CMV-seronegative.

The rearrangement links TRBV6-6 to TRBJ2-2; D uncertain. The CDR3 spans 13 residues. Germline values: CDR1 MNHNY, CDR2 SVGAGI (reference sequence). Trimming shortened V by 7 bases and J by 1 base, and 7 bases separated the two germline ends. The CDR3 region is CASMARNTGELFF. CDR3 bases: TGTGCCAGCATGGCCAGGAACACCGGGGAGCTGTTTTTT.

The chain recombines TRBV27 with TRBJ1-1; 7 bases line up with TRBD1. Per germline, CDR1 MNHEY and CDR2 SMNVEV (reference sequence). V dropped 5 bases and J dropped 0; count of bases not matched to a gene: 21. CDR3 size: 20 residues. The CDR3 spells CASSPTDRLHPPEMNTEAFF. CDR3 DNA: TGTGCCAGCAGTCCGACGGACAGGCTACACCCTCCGGAAATGAACACTGAAGCTTTCTTT.